This T cell receptor beta chain was observed in a study of post-analysis software for immune sequencing data. Study in general: Recorded disease courses covered relapsing-remitting, secondary progressive and progressive-relapsing multiple sclerosis. Some patients had no subtype annotation.

Study results and caveats: Multiple sclerosis was associated with a significant reduction in normalized Chao1 diversity relative to controls. Samples from one preparation batch, clustered by F measure, grouped strongly together. The study found TRBV5-6, TRBV5-1 and TRBV20-1 among a few TRBV segments more frequent in patients than controls.

Germline loops: CDR1 SGHDN, CDR2 FVKESK. Trimming took off 4 bases at V and 10 bases at J, with 22 bases between the two ends. The length of the CDR3 is 15 residues. Built from TCR beta cDNA, the libraries had unique molecular identifiers in them. Between roughly 1 and 10 million T cells gave rise to some 520,000 cDNA molecules. TCRdb re-derived calls from the PCR reads in MiXCR, one entry per CDR3 protein. The sample lists approximately 660,000 distinct CDR3 sequences; more than 50% were seen once. The table lists this clonotype with a few counts. The antigen remains unidentified. The sequence was obtained from a girl aged 2 to 9 with multiple sclerosis. The J gene is TRBJ1-2, the V gene TRBV14; possibly TRBD1 for D (6 bases). The sample consisted of blood. The CDR3 sequence is CASSRAVVGGGDYTF. As DNA, the CDR3 is TGTGCCAGCAGCCGCGCGGTGGTTGGGGGCGGAGACTACACCTTC. Full variable domain (missing parts from reference TRBV14 and TRBJ1-2): EAGVTQFPSHSVIEKGQTVTLRCDPISGHDNLYWYRRVMGKEIKFLLHFVKESKQDESGMPNNRFLAERTGGTYSTLKVQPAELEDSGVYFCASSRAVVGGGDYTFGSGTRLTVV.